This is a list of T cell receptor beta chains from one sample in a study of OX40 agonist ivuxolimab in advanced cancers. This table comes from immunoSEQ multiplex PCR, and its TCRdb copy is limited to in-frame clones, with some not included. The sample lists 13,000 or so clones; around three quarters were seen once. The sequenced sample was CD4+ or CD8+ T cells sorted from blood, obtained in a trial of the OX40 agonist ivuxolimab. These receptors were collected from an adult with an advanced solid tumor such as melanoma, head and neck, liver or kidney cancer. Both conserved end residues are part of each CDR3. D genes are given only for firm matches. Clone size, where shown, is once, few, many, or a class for clones that have expanded.

>15|-|-|TRBV28|TRBJ2-4
CASTEGGPAKNIQYF
TGTGCCAGCACGGAGGGGGGCCCGGCCAAAAACATTCAGTACTTC
>15|once|-|TRBV7-9|TRBJ1-1
CASSFSATMNTEAFF
TGTGCCAGCAGCTTCTCAGCGACCATGAACACTGAAGCTTTCTTT
>17|-|TRBD2|TRBV7-7|TRBJ2-1
CASSNSLSGSGNNEQFF
TGTGCTAGCAGTAACTCCCTATCGGGTAGCGGGAACAATGAGCAGTTCTTC
>12|-|-|TRBV7-8|TRBJ2-3
CASSLIRDTQYF
TGTGCCAGCAGCTTAATTAGAGATACGCAGTATTTT
>14|-|-|TRBV7-3|TRBJ2-1
CASSLYRGGNEQFF
TGTGCCAGCAGCTTATACAGGGGGGGCAATGAGCAGTTCTTC
>13|-|-|TRBV19|TRBJ2-3
CASTPPGGDTQYF
TGTGCCAGTACCCCCCCCGGTGGAGATACGCAGTATTTT
>17|-|TRBD1|TRBV4-1|TRBJ2-3
CASSQVPGTGGIDTQYF
TGCGCCAGCAGCCAAGTGCCGGGGACAGGGGGAATAGATACGCAGTATTTT
>16|-|TRBD2|TRBV4-1|TRBJ2-7
CASSQGGLAETYEQYF
TGCGCCAGCAGCCAGGGGGGACTAGCGGAGACCTACGAGCAGTACTTC
>15|-|-|TRBV7-3|TRBJ2-3
CASSPGVPSADTQYF
TGTGCCAGCAGCCCCGGTGTCCCTAGCGCAGATACGCAGTATTTT
>14|-|-|TRBV2|TRBJ1-5
CASSDPYSNQPQHF
TGTGCCAGCAGTGACCCCTATAGCAATCAGCCCCAGCATTTT
>14|-|-|TRBV4-1|TRBJ2-1
CATSDGGSYNEQFF
TGCGCCACATCCGACGGGGGCTCCTACAATGAGCAGTTCTTC
>16|medium-sized|TRBD2|TRBV19|TRBJ2-1
CASSIGGRASYNEQFF
TGTGCCAGTAGTATCGGCGGGAGGGCGTCCTACAATGAGCAGTTCTTC
>15|-|TRBD2|TRBV4-2|TRBJ2-7
CASSQDTGLGYEQYF
TGTGCCAGCAGCCAAGATACAGGACTAGGCTACGAGCAGTACTTC
>15|-|TRBD2|TRBV6-6|TRBJ2-3
CASSYLAGSTDTQYF
TGTGCCAGCAGTTACCTAGCGGGAAGCACAGATACGCAGTATTTT
>15|-|TRBD1|TRBV19|TRBJ1-2
CASRSTGGGLYGYTF
TGTGCCAGTAGATCGACAGGGGGAGGACTGTATGGCTACACCTTC
>15|-|-|TRBV6-1|TRBJ1-1
CASSDGAGAYAEAFF
TGTGCCAGCAGTGACGGAGCGGGGGCGTATGCTGAAGCTTTCTTT
>12|-|-|TRBV2|TRBJ2-3
CATERDTDTQYF
TGTGCCACCGAAAGGGACACAGATACGCAGTATTTT
>13|-|TRBD1|TRBV19|TRBJ2-3
CASRQGMPDTQYF
TGTGCCAGTAGACAGGGGATGCCAGATACGCAGTATTTT
>14|-|-|TRBV29-1|TRBJ2-1
CSVELAGLGNEQFF
TGCAGCGTTGAATTAGCAGGGTTGGGAAATGAGCAGTTCTTC
>17|-|-|TRBV5-1|TRBJ2-7
CASSQYFSGVSSYEQYF
TGCGCCAGCAGCCAATACTTTAGTGGAGTGAGCTCCTACGAGCAGTACTTC
>15|-|-|TRBV2|TRBJ2-7
CASSERGSVFYEQYF
TGTGCCAGCAGTGAACGGGGGTCTGTGTTCTACGAGCAGTACTTC
>13|-|TRBD2|TRBV11-2|TRBJ2-7
CASSFLGGGEQYF
TGTGCCAGCAGCTTCTTAGGCGGGGGGGAGCAGTACTTC
>16|medium-sized|TRBD2|TRBV9|TRBJ2-1
CASSASRAGLDNEQFF
TGTGCCAGCAGCGCATCAAGAGCGGGACTGGACAATGAGCAGTTCTTC
>16|medium-sized|-|TRBV6-1|TRBJ1-5
CASSDQQGQSNQPQHF
TGTGCCAGCAGTGACCAGCAAGGACAGAGCAATCAGCCCCAGCATTTT
>17|once|-|TRBV11-3|TRBJ2-6
CASSNQFRGSGANVLTF
TGTGCCAGCAGCAACCAATTCCGGGGCTCTGGGGCCAACGTCCTGACTTTC
>15|-|-|TRBV4-1|TRBJ2-1
CASSQDQLGPNEQFF
TGCGCCAGCAGCCAAGATCAGCTAGGACCCAATGAGCAGTTCTTC
>15|few|TRBD2|TRBV27|TRBJ2-7
CASSAWDARGTTLSF
TGTGCCAGCAGCGCCTGGGATGCTCGTGGGACTACCCTAAGCTTC
>11|-|-|TRBV28|TRBJ2-7
CASSWTYEQYF
TGTGCCAGCAGTTGGACCTACGAGCAGTACTTC
>12|-|-|TRBV6-1|TRBJ2-1
CATQTSWVEQFF
TGTGCCACCCAAACCTCATGGGTCGAGCAGTTCTTC
>18|once|-|TRBV28|TRBJ2-7
CASSLRVVVERLSYEQYF
TGTGCCAGCAGTTTAAGGGTGGTAGTCGAGCGACTTTCCTACGAGCAGTACTTC
>16|-|TRBD2|TRBV5-4|TRBJ2-2
CASNHRASGAGGELFF
TGTGCCAGCAACCATAGGGCTAGCGGTGCGGGCGGGGAGCTGTTTTTT
>13|-|-|TRBV2|TRBJ1-4
CASSEILWGKLFF
TGTGCCAGCAGTGAAATTTTGTGGGGAAAACTGTTTTTT
>12|-|-|TRBV5-6|TRBJ1-1
CASSAVYTEAFF
TGTGCCAGCAGCGCTGTCTACACTGAAGCTTTCTTT
>15|-|TRBD2|TRBV28|TRBJ2-7
CASSPRTSGPYEQYF
TGTGCCAGCAGTCCCCGGACTAGCGGTCCCTACGAGCAGTACTTC
>12|medium-sized|-|TRBV27|TRBJ2-2
CASSQNTGELFF
TGTGCCAGCAGCCAAAACACCGGGGAGCTGTTTTTT
>13|once|-|TRBV5-1|TRBJ2-7
CASSSDLTYEQYF
TGCGCCAGCAGCTCTGACTTGACCTACGAGCAGTACTTC
>17|-|-|TRBV21-1|TRBJ1-3
CASMPTRTASSGNTIYF
TGTGCCAGCATGCCAACCCGAACCGCGAGCTCTGGAAACACCATATATTTT
>12|-|-|TRBV11-2|TRBJ2-1
CASIDRIGEQFF
TGTGCCAGCATCGACCGGATAGGTGAGCAGTTCTTC
>16|-|-|TRBV27|TRBJ2-7
CASRRLAGIVSDEQYF
TGTGCCAGCAGGAGGCTGGCGGGAATAGTGTCTGACGAGCAGTACTTC
>15|-|TRBD2|TRBV19|TRBJ2-1
CASSIGRGVYNEQFF
TGTGCCAGTAGTATCGGGCGGGGGGTATACAATGAGCAGTTCTTC
>10|-|TRBD1|TRBV19|TRBJ1-1
CATRGDRVNF
TGTGCCACTAGGGGGGACAGAGTAAATTTT
>17|-|-|TRBV5-4|TRBJ1-1
CASSLVFDRPSNTEAFF
TGTGCCAGCAGCTTGGTGTTTGACAGGCCTTCCAACACTGAAGCTTTCTTT
>14|-|-|TRBV5-6|TRBJ2-5
CASSLAWGEQTQYF
TGTGCCAGCAGTCTGGCGTGGGGGGAGCAGACCCAGTACTTC
>14|-|-|TRBV5-1|TRBJ2-2
CASSSPRYTGELFF
TGCGCCAGCAGCTCCCCCCGGTACACCGGGGAGCTGTTTTTT
>15|-|TRBD2|TRBV9|TRBJ2-1
CASSEPGLDNNEQFF
TGTGCCAGCAGCGAACCGGGACTAGACAACAATGAGCAGTTCTTC